What follows are 31 T cell receptor beta chains derived from one specimen sequenced in a study of cytomegalovirus exposure and HLA in healthy donors. The PCR had 60 Vbeta and 13 Jbeta primers. Sequencing was performed with immunoSEQ multiplex PCR; in TCRdb, only in-frame clones are kept and a portion is missing. This table has more than 95,000 clones, about 9.4% appearing once. Sequencing used PBMCs. The receptors stem from a man aged 35 to 55 in good health and CMV-seropositive.

The sample holds a few counts of this clone. The V call is TRBV5-1, the J call TRBJ2-2, with TRBD2 matching over 8 bases. The CDR3 has 16 amino acids. V lost 3 bases to trimming and J lost 3 bases; unmatched junction nucleotides: 7. CDR1 is SGHRS, CDR2 YFSETQ, per germline. For the CDR3, the DNA is TGCGCCAGCAGCTATAACGGGAGGGCGGACACCGGGGAGCTGTTTTTT. It encodes CASSYNGRADTGELFF.

This clone was seen a handful of times. The chain couples TRBV7-9 to TRBJ2-2, with TRBD1 identical over 9 bases. The CDR3 is 14 residues long. With V trimmed by 4 bases and J by 7 bases, 4 bases remained unmatched. Per the germline V gene, CDR1 is SEHNR and CDR2 is FQNEAQ (reference sequence). CDR3 protein: CASSSQGAVGELFF. For the CDR3, the DNA is TGTGCCAGCAGCTCACAGGGGGCGGTCGGGGAGCTGTTTTTT.

About this clone: The same CDR3 arises from other DNA sequences in this sample as well. V gene TRBV6-5 combines with J gene TRBJ2-3, with 7 positions matching TRBD2. With 4 bases clipped from V and 6 bases from J, the junction kept 13 bases outside the gene matches. The CDR3 loop spans 16 amino acids. Germline values: CDR1 MNHEY, CDR2 SVGAGI. Here the CDR3 reads CASSSFLTSGADTQYF. The CDR3 DNA is TGTGCCAGCAGTTCCTTTCTGACCAGCGGGGCGGATACGCAGTATTTT.

This clone came up a few times. The chain recombines TRBV12-5 with TRBJ2-3; TRBD2 matches 12 bases. Germline V lookup: CDR1 LGHNT, CDR2 FRNRAP. Unmatched junction bases numbered 2, after V lost 4 bases and J lost 0 bases. The CDR3 has 16 amino acids. The CDR3 sequence: CASGSGTSGSTDTQYF. The CDR3 DNA reads TGTGCTAGTGGTTCCGGGACTAGCGGGAGCACAGATACGCAGTATTTT. Combining the CDR3 with reference TRBV12-5 and TRBJ2-3 gives the whole variable domain DARVTQTPRHKVTEMGQEVTMRCQPILGHNTVFWYRQTMMQGLELLAYFRNRAPLDDSGMPKDRFSAEMPDATLATLKIQPSEPRDSAVYFCASGSGTSGSTDTQYFGPGTRLTVL.

Worth noting for this clone: A junction boundary mismatches the germline segment, possibly from a read error. This chain connects TRBV4-2 to TRBJ2-1; the D is unclear. Germline V gives CDR1 LGHNA, CDR2 YNFKEQ. This CDR3 has 14 residues. The CDR3 sequence is CASSQASTGVERFF. The CDR3, as DNA: TGTGCCAGCAGCCAAGCTTCCACTGGAGTCGAGCGGTTCTTC.

The chain carries TRBV2 and TRBJ2-2; D not certain. There are 18 residues in the CDR3. Germline values: CDR1 SNHLY, CDR2 FYNNEI. The V and J ends lost 2 bases and 0 bases respectively, with 16 bases between them. The CDR3 is CASSEPEHSVSNTGELFF. CDR3 nucleotides: TGTGCCAGCAGTGAACCGGAGCATAGTGTCTCGAACACCGGGGAGCTGTTTTTT. Complete variable domain (other parts from reference TRBV2 and TRBJ2-2): EPEVTQTPSHQVTQMGQEVILRCVPISNHLYFYWYRQILGQKVEFLVSFYNNEISEKSEIFDDQFSVERPDGSNFTLKIRSTKLEDSAMYFCASSEPEHSVSNTGELFFGEGSRLTVL.

The CDR3 nucleotides are TGCAGTGCTAGTCCAGGGGAGACCCAGTACTTC. It is translated as CSASPGETQYF. V and J are TRBV20-1 and TRBJ2-5, with D possibly being TRBD1 (5 bases). V lost 3 bases and J 5 bases, leaving 7 bases between the germline ends. The length of the CDR3 is 11 residues. Germline loops: CDR1 DFQATT, CDR2 SNEGSKA (reference sequence).

J is TRBJ2-6 and V is TRBV9; no clear D. The V and J ends lost 0 bases and 0 bases respectively, with 16 bases between them. There are 19 residues in the CDR3. Germline loops: CDR1 SGDLS, CDR2 YYNGEE. CDR3 DNA sequence: TGTGCCAGCAGCGTAGGATTAGTGGTGTGGAGCTCTGGGGCCAACGTCCTGACTTTC. It translates to CASSVGLVVWSSGANVLTF.

The chain carries TRBV28 and TRBJ2-2, with D possibly being TRBD2 (6 bases). This CDR3 is built from 14 residues. CDR1 is MDHEN, CDR2 SYDVKM, per germline. Trimming shortened V by 3 bases and J by 4 bases, and 9 bases separated the two germline ends. The CDR3 DNA follows: TGTGCCAGCAGTTTCTACGGGAGCACCGGGGAGCTGTTTTTT. Translated, it gives CASSFYGSTGELFF.

The chain has TRBV6-5 and TRBJ2-3; perhaps TRBD1 as D (5 bases). Germline V gene sequence: CDR1 MNHEY, CDR2 SVGAGI. There are 16 residues in the CDR3. V was trimmed by 4 bases and J by 6 bases, leaving 20 bases between them. The CDR3 DNA is TGTGCCAGCAGTTCATCCAGGACACAGGATATGGATACGCAGTATTTT. Amino acid sequence: CASSSSRTQDMDTQYF.

V and J are TRBV27 and TRBJ1-2, with TRBD1 matching 12 bases. The CDR3 totals 14 residues. With V trimmed by 5 bases and J by 7 bases, 5 bases remained unmatched. Germline V CDR1 and CDR2: MNHEY, SMNVEV (reference sequence). CDR3 in DNA: TGTGCCAGCAGTCCCGTGGGACAGGGGGCTGGCTACACCTTC. Protein sequence: CASSPVGQGAGYTF.

This clone has a handful of counts. The chain carries TRBV2 and TRBJ2-7; D is uncertain. Trimming took off 8 bases at V and 3 bases at J, with 23 bases between the two ends. Germline assignment: CDR1 SNHLY and CDR2 FYNNEI. The CDR3 contains 16 residues. CDR3: CASRPGPNPNLYEQYF. CDR3 sequence (DNA): TGTGCCAGCCGACCGGGTCCAAATCCTAATCTCTACGAGCAGTACTTC.

V and J are TRBV4-1 and TRBJ1-1; D gene uncertain. Germline V gene data show CDR1 as MGHRA and CDR2 as YSYEKL. V was pared by 0 bases and J by 1 base, with 9 bases between. The CDR3 loop spans 15 amino acids. CDR3 residues: CASSQDGPSNTEAFF. The DNA for the CDR3 is TGCGCCAGCAGCCAAGACGGTCCGTCGAACACTGAAGCTTTCTTT.

Comment on this clone: This specimen includes other DNA sequences encoding the same CDR3. The chain joins TRBV15 to TRBJ1-5; the D gene is possibly TRBD1 (5 bases). The CDR3 consists of 15 residues. Germline CDR1 reads LNHNV; CDR2 reads YYDKDF (reference sequence). V was trimmed by 3 bases and J by 0 bases, leaving 9 bases between them. The CDR3 DNA reads as TGTGCCACCAGCAGGGGAGGGGTTAGCAATCAGCCCCAGCATTTT. Translation gives CATSRGGVSNQPQHF.

This clone has a handful of counts. The chain combines TRBV6-1 with TRBJ1-4; 7 nucleotides align to TRBD1. The V segment lost 1 base and the J segment 8 bases; nucleotides outside the gene matches: 7. Germline assignment: CDR1 MNHNS and CDR2 SASEGT. This CDR3 contains 15 residues. CDR3 sequence reads: CASSEGGQRGEKLFF. The CDR3 nucleotides read TGTGCCAGCAGTGAAGGGGGACAGCGTGGGGAAAAACTGTTTTTT.

The chain joins TRBV5-6 to TRBJ2-3; 10 bases agree with TRBD1. CDR3 length: 19 residues. V lost 4 bases to trimming and J lost 5 bases; unmatched junction nucleotides: 19. Germline V gene data show CDR1 as SGHDT and CDR2 as YYEEEE. The CDR3 bases are TGTGCCAGCAGCCCCGAAGTGACTTTTGACAGGGGGCCTGGAGATACGCAGTATTTT. Protein product: CASSPEVTFDRGPGDTQYF.

In its sample, this clone was seen a few times. V usage is TRBV28 and J usage is TRBJ1-5; a possible D gene is TRBD1 (6 bases). This CDR3 spans 16 amino acids. Germline CDR1 MDHEN, CDR2 SYDVKM. Trimming removed 7 bases from V and 6 bases from J, with 22 bases in between. The CDR3 sequence: CASKFGTTGRGQPQHF. In DNA, the CDR3 is TGTGCCAGCAAGTTTGGGACTACAGGGAGGGGTCAGCCCCAGCATTTT.

The chain employs TRBV9 and TRBJ2-2, with TRBD2 matching over 7 bases. Germline CDR1 is SGDLS and CDR2 is YYNGEE. The CDR3 length is 15 residues. The V and J ends lost 0 bases and 9 bases, in that order; junction bases with no gene match: 8. The CDR3 coding sequence is TGTGCCAGCAGCGTAGATCAGACGGGAGGTCGGGAGCTGTTTTTT. It codes for CASSVDQTGGRELFF.

This clone turned up a few times. This rearrangement joins TRBV15 to TRBJ2-7; the match to TRBD2 covers 9 bases. Per germline, CDR1 LNHNV and CDR2 YYDKDF (reference sequence). V lost 1 base and J lost 2; bases outside the gene matches: 6. The CDR3 extends over 16 amino acids. In DNA form, the CDR3 reads TGTGCCACCAGCAGAGTACTGACTAGCGGAACCTACGAGCAGTACTTC. It encodes CATSRVLTSGTYEQYF.

This clone was counted between two and nine times. The chain uses TRBV2 and TRBJ2-6; D is possibly TRBD1 (5 bases). Germline loops: CDR1 SNHLY, CDR2 FYNNEI. The CDR3 spans 16 residues. V was cut by 4 bases and J by 4 bases, with 14 bases left in between. The CDR3: CASSGTSRMGANVLTF. DNA for the CDR3: TGTGCCAGCAGTGGGACAAGCCGAATGGGGGCCAACGTCCTGACTTTC.

The chain uses TRBV6-5 and TRBJ2-7; D perhaps matches TRBD1 (6 bases). Per germline, CDR1 MNHEY and CDR2 SVGAGI. CDR3 size: 14 residues. V lost 5 bases and J lost 4, with 15 bases in between. Here the CDR3 reads CASSKTDRGYEQYF. The CDR3 DNA sequence: TGTGCCAGCAGTAAAACGGACAGAGGATACGAGCAGTACTTC.

As concerns this clone: At the DNA level, this CDR3 is encoded by other sequences in the same sample as well. The chain employs TRBV7-2 and TRBJ2-1; a possible D gene is TRBD1 (5 bases). This CDR3 contains 14 residues. Germline V lookup: CDR1 SGHTA, CDR2 FQGNSA. Trimming pared 4 bases from V and 3 bases from J, leaving 10 bases between. The CDR3 region has the DNA TGTGCCAGCAGCTCGCTCAGGGACTACAATGAGCAGTTCTTC. This codes for CASSSLRDYNEQFF.

This clone was found a few times. The rearrangement joins TRBV11-2 to TRBJ2-2; tentatively, D is TRBD2 (7 bases). Germline values: CDR1 SGHAT, CDR2 FQNNGV. The V and J ends lost 5 bases and 1 base respectively, with 11 bases between them. CDR3 length: 15 residues. CDR3 region: CASSARGGNTGELFF. In DNA form, the CDR3 reads TGTGCCAGCAGCGCGAGGGGGGGGAACACCGGGGAGCTGTTTTTT.

This chain joins TRBV10-3 and TRBJ1-5; no clear D gene. Deletions cut 6 bases from V and 0 bases from J, with 27 bases between. The germline V gene encodes CDR1 ENHRY and CDR2 SYGVKD. This CDR3 comprises 20 residues. CDR3 bases: TGTGCCATCAGCGCACTAAAAGTGACCCACCTTGTTTATAGCAATCAGCCCCAGCATTTT. As protein: CAISALKVTHLVYSNQPQHF.

The table lists this clone with a few counts. The chain is built from TRBV6-1 and TRBJ2-5; D uncertain. Germline V gene sequence: CDR1 MNHNS, CDR2 SASEGT. Trimming left V 2 bases short and J 1 base short, with 5 bases between. The CDR3 is made up of 13 amino acids. The CDR3 region has the DNA TGTGCCAGCAGTGAAACACGCCAAGAGACCCAGTACTTC. It is translated as CASSETRQETQYF.

This clone was counted between two and nine times. This chain connects TRBV28 to TRBJ2-2; 13 bases map to TRBD2. The germline gives CDR1 MDHEN, CDR2 SYDVKM. Trimming at V came to 8 bases and at J to 0 bases, leaving 12 bases not matched to a gene. This CDR3 spans 19 amino acids. CDR3 sequence: CASDPGLAGKNPNTGELFF. DNA for the CDR3: TGTGCCAGCGATCCGGGACTAGCGGGAAAAAATCCGAACACCGGGGAGCTGTTTTTT.

The chain carries TRBV5-4 and TRBJ2-2; 10 positions match TRBD2. The V and J ends lost 0 bases and 6 bases, in that order; junction bases with no gene match: 8. CDR1 is SGHNT and CDR2 is YYREEE in the germline V gene (reference sequence). This CDR3 is 17 amino acids long. The CDR3 DNA reads TGTGCCAGCAGCTTGGGAGGTAGCGGGAGGTCGGCCGGGGAGCTGTTTTTT. Protein sequence: CASSLGGSGRSAGELFF.

This rearrangement joins TRBV6-5 to TRBJ2-7; possibly TRBD2 for D (5 bases). In germline, CDR1 is MNHEY, CDR2 SVGAGI. The CDR3 is 13 amino acids. Trimming stripped 6 bases from V and 2 bases from J, with 11 bases between. DNA for the CDR3: TGTGCCAGCAGAGCCGGGGAAGCCTACGAGCAGTACTTC. As protein: CASRAGEAYEQYF.

In its sample, this clone was seen many times. The CDR3 reads CASSIRLGPQETQYF. CDR3 nucleotide sequence: TGCGCCAGCTCGATCAGACTAGGTCCCCAAGAGACCCAGTACTTC. V gene TRBV4-3 combines with J gene TRBJ2-5; D possibly corresponds to TRBD2 (6 bases). The CDR3 totals 15 residues. In germline, CDR1 is LGHNA, CDR2 YSLEER. V lost 8 bases and J lost 1, with 17 bases in between.

Remarks on this clone: At one of its ends the junction is not consistent with the germline gene, which may arise from a read error. The V call is TRBV28, the J call TRBJ2-2; 12 nucleotides match TRBD2. CDR1 is MDHEN and CDR2 is SYDVKM in the germline V gene. CDR3 size: 15 residues. The CDR3 protein is CASSPPSGRAGELYF. The CDR3 DNA sequence: TGTGCCAGCAGTCCTCCTAGCGGGAGGGCCGGGGAGCTGTATTTT.

This clone occurred a few times. The chain recombines TRBV15 with TRBJ2-5, with D possibly matching TRBD1 (5 bases). Germline values: CDR1 LNHNV, CDR2 YYDKDF (reference sequence). The CDR3 extends over 14 amino acids. V lost 0 bases to trimming and J lost 0 bases, with 5 bases between them. CDR3 residues: CATSREQDQETQYF. Here the CDR3 DNA reads TGTGCCACCAGCAGAGAACAGGACCAAGAGACCCAGTACTTC.